The clone carrying this T cell receptor (beta chain) was detected once. Its antigen is as yet unknown. The data derive from a study of beta chain features in type 1 diabetes. Whole-study results and caveats: Here, the possible influence of HLA type (on TCRB rearrangement) remained unresolved.

CDR3 length equals 15 residues. Per germline, CDR1 SNHLY and CDR2 FYNNEI. V was shortened by 2 bases and J by 2 bases, with 12 bases between the two germline ends. Expressed TCRB transcripts got sequenced, as all isolated RNA was reverse transcribed. TCRdb keeps only in-frame clones here, not all; method: immunoSEQ multiplex PCR. Altogether around 500,000 clones are present, over 9.5% being singletons, with the ten largest covering approximately 0.05%. The sample comprised naive CD4+ T cells from blood. The gene calls are TRBV2 and TRBJ1-2; no reliable D call. The sequence came from a woman aged 18-29 years in good health. In DNA, the CDR3 is TGTGCCAGCAGTGAACTCGGCGGGCGAAACTATGGCTACACCTTC. It encodes CASSELGGRNYGYTF.